Below, 5 T cell receptor beta chains from the same sample are listed, as sequenced in a study of OX40 agonist ivuxolimab in advanced cancers. TCRdb's table, derived via immunoSEQ multiplex PCR, lists solely in-frame clones and lacks some. The sample carries around 30,000 clones, 80% to 90% recorded once. The source material was CD4+ or CD8+ T cells sorted from blood, sampled in a trial of the OX40 agonist ivuxolimab. All receptors derive from an adult with an advanced solid tumor such as melanoma, head and neck, liver or kidney cancer.

This chain links TRBV19 with TRBJ1-1; D is unresolved. Germline lookup yields CDR1 LNHDA and CDR2 SQIVND (reference sequence). Trimming removed 4 bases from V and 5 bases from J, with 14 bases in between. The CDR3 totals 14 residues. The CDR3: CASSTMYRETEAFF. The CDR3 DNA follows: TGTGCCAGTAGTACCATGTACCGGGAGACTGAAGCTTTCTTT. Together with reference TRBV19 and TRBJ1-1, the CDR3 gives the full variable domain: DGGITQSPKYLFRKEGQNVTLSCEQNLNHDAMYWYRQDPGQGLRLIYYSQIVNDFQKGDIAEGYSVSREKKESFPLTVTSAQKNPTAFYLCASSTMYRETEAFFGQGTRLTVV.

The rearrangement joins TRBV25-1 to TRBJ2-5; TRBD1 or TRBD2 may be the D gene (6 bases each). This CDR3 has 15 amino acids. Trimming removed 3 bases from V and 6 bases from J, with 17 bases in between. From germline, CDR1 is MGHDK and CDR2 SYGVNS. DNA of the CDR3: TGTGCCAGCAGTGATGGGGGGAACAGGGTCAAGACCCAGTACTTC. Translated, it gives CASSDGGNRVKTQYF.

This clone appeared a single time. This chain connects TRBV7-3 to TRBJ2-1, with 8 bases identical to TRBD2. This CDR3 has 15 amino acids. CDR1 and CDR2 (germline): SGHTA, FQGTGA. V was clipped by 1 base and J by 2 bases; unmatched bases: 1. CDR3 protein: CASSLNGRAYNEQFF. CDR3 in DNA: TGTGCCAGCAGCTTAAACGGGAGGGCCTACAATGAGCAGTTCTTC.

This chain links TRBV6-1 with TRBJ1-6; TRBD1 is a possible D gene (5 bases). The germline CDR1 and CDR2 sequences are MNHNS and SASEGT. This CDR3 contains 15 residues. The V gene lost 4 bases and the J gene lost 9 bases, with 16 bases spanning the gap. The CDR3 DNA follows: TGTGCCAGCAGTGTTGTCCAGCAGGGCAGTTCACCCCTCCACTTT. Its translation: CASSVVQQGSSPLHF.

The gene calls are TRBV4-3 and TRBJ2-2; unclear D gene. CDR1 and CDR2 (germline): LGHNA, YSLEER. Trimming stripped 0 bases from V and 0 bases from J, with 14 bases between. The CDR3 is made up of 18 amino acids. CDR3 sequence (DNA): TGCGCCAGCAGCCAAGAGGTGAACATCCGGACGAACACCGGGGAGCTGTTTTTT. Protein: CASSQEVNIRTNTGELFF.